This TCR beta chain was recovered during a study of blood T cell repertoires in COVID-19. On the study more broadly: Material from acute and convalescent COVID-19 was sourced from the United States, Italy and Spain. PBMCs, B-cell-depleted T cells, or T cells provided the cDNA or gDNA that made up the material.

Using immunoSEQ multiplex PCR, the repertoire was profiled, and TCRdb retains in-frame clones only, with some absent. The sample records approximately 160,000 clones, roughly 87% being singletons. Participants were aged about 18 to 90 years from some 24 US areas. Assignments of participants to cohorts depended upon their own reported clinical history. CDR3 length: 13 residues. Trimming at V came to 4 bases and at J to 1 base, leaving 2 bases not matched to a gene. Germline loops: CDR1 GTSNPN, CDR2 SVGIG (reference sequence). The TCR originated in a woman in her forties or fifties who had recovered from COVID-19. Input material: PBMCs or T cells enriched from blood (not recorded which). The rearrangement joins TRBV30 to TRBJ1-1; 8 bases map to TRBD1. The DNA for the CDR3 is TGTGCCTGGACCGGGACAGGGAACACTGAAGCTTTCTTT. It encodes CAWTGTGNTEAFF.